This T cell receptor (beta chain) was identified during a study of blood T cell repertoires in COVID-19 (dated by TCRdb to 2018 to 2020). About the full investigation: The collaborator samples originated in the United States, Italy and Spain and spanned the acute and convalescent phases of COVID-19. The prospective study material was composed of cDNA or gDNA derived from T cells, B-cell-depleted T cells, or PBMCs. Deeply sampled blood TCRbeta repertoires from subjects exposed to, actively infected with, or recovered from COVID-19 were included in the dataset. The repertoires were made available in a free public database intended to serve as a resource for research on the immune response to SARS-CoV-2. Samples came from the ongoing ImmuneRACE study (first 160 participants) plus 1,254 subjects from 6 global collaborators. Sample metadata almost always included a de-identified subject ID, COVID-19 status, age in years and sex. Where available, HLA class I and class II types were obtained from metadata supplied by the sample provider rather than from assay-based typing. Beyond this particular receptor, the publication reports: How much clinical and demographic metadata was included differed by source and by participant, and the metadata was provided uncurated.

At one collaborating source in Seattle, patients were enrolled during active infection and were followed longitudinally through the course of disease. Collaborating institutions collected whole blood in K2EDTA tubes following their own protocols. For TCRbeta analysis, collaborator samples were shipped as frozen whole blood, as isolated PBMCs, or as DNA extracted from either sample type. The immunoSEQ Assay, a bias-controlled multiplex PCR, was used to amplify TCRbeta CDR3 regions from genomic DNA. In the paper's pipeline: The number of nucleated cells in each sample was estimated by amplification of reference gene primers within the assay. To quantify the absolute abundance of each unique TCRbeta CDR3 rearrangement, sequence reads were collapsed and filtered. For each sample, productive Simpson clonality was calculated as the square root of Simpson's diversity index across productive rearrangements. TCRdb's version of the immuneACCESS table is confined to in-frame rearrangements and falls short of the full clone set. An unresolved V gene accounts for under half of the shortfall where checked; the remainder is of unknown origin. That table gives V, J and clone size, and the DNA gave D and trimming. Recorded for this sample are 250,000 to 400,000 clones; 88% of them occurred a single time. The ten biggest clones cover approximately 1.8% of the sample.

Comments on this clone: Which antigen it targets is not known. No base-level quality is on record; no much larger clone is a single base apart.

The TCR was taken from a young woman with COVID-19, enrolled during active disease. The specimen sequenced was peripheral blood.

The nucleotide sequence is TGTGCCAGCTCCCCGGGACATCAAGAGACCCAGTACTTC. Its amino acids are CASSPGHQETQYF. The chain joins TRBV18 to TRBJ2-5, with a tentative D gene TRBD1 over 6 matching bases. From the germline V gene, CDR1 is KGHSH and CDR2 is LQKENI. V is pared back by 6 bases and J by 2 bases, with 10 bases lying between the germline termini. The CDR3 numbers 13 residues from cysteine through phenylalanine. Only the CDR3 part of the read is kept: 39 bases, read in frame from the first base.